This entry lists 10 T cell receptor beta chains sequenced from one sample in a study of response to subunit inactivated influenza vaccine. TCRdb processed the RT-PCR reads anew with MiXCR; each CDR3 protein has one entry. The sample records around 320,000 distinct CDR3 sequences, about 20% being singletons. The specimen was PBMCs from blood, collected less than 22 months after vaccination. The receptors were gathered from a man aged 50 to 69 who received an inactivated influenza vaccine.

The chain uses TRBV15 and TRBJ2-2, with D hard to call. The V end lost 4 bases, the J end lost 6 bases, and 15 bases lay between the germline ends. The CDR3 is made up of 15 amino acids. The germline CDR1 and CDR2 sequences are LNHNV and YYDKDF (reference sequence). The chain's CDR3 is CATSILAGVSGELFF. The DNA of the CDR3 is TGTGCCACCAGCATACTTGCTGGAGTATCCGGGGAGCTGTTTTTT.

This chain joins TRBV20-1 and TRBJ2-2, with 10 nucleotides matching TRBD2. The CDR3 length is 15 residues. Per the germline V gene, CDR1 is DFQATT and CDR2 is SNEGSKA (reference sequence). Trimming removed 3 bases from V and 1 base from J; junction bases left unmatched: 2. Here the CDR3 DNA reads TGCAGTGCTAGCGGACTAGCGGAGAACACCGGGGAGCTGTTTTTT. Protein: CSASGLAENTGELFF.

The sample holds many counts of this clonotype. This rearrangement joins TRBV5-8 to TRBJ1-2; TRBD1 might be the D (6 bases). The CDR3 runs 14 residues. Trimming took 1 base from V and 3 from J, leaving 10 bases between them. Looked up from germline, CDR1 is SGHTS and CDR2 is YDEGEE. The CDR3 nucleotides are TGTGCCAGCAGCTTGCTGACAGGCGACTATGGCTACACCTTC. The encoded protein is CASSLLTGDYGYTF.

The chain is built from TRBV4-3 and TRBJ2-2; TRBD1 agrees at 9 bases. J lost 7 bases, V lost 3 bases, and 3 bases had no gene match. Looked up from germline, CDR1 is LGHNA and CDR2 is YSLEER. The CDR3 extends over 14 amino acids. In DNA, the CDR3 is TGCGCCAGCAGCCAGATGGACAGGGGCGGGGAGCTGTTTTTT. This codes for CASSQMDRGGELFF.

The chain couples TRBV18 to TRBJ2-5, with D unclear. V was shortened by 2 bases and J by 5 bases, with 9 bases between the two germline ends. Germline V CDR1 and CDR2: KGHSH, LQKENI. The CDR3 loop spans 13 amino acids. CDR3 bases: TGTGCCAGCTCACCAACAGCCGGGGAGACCCAGTACTTC. Translated, it gives CASSPTAGETQYF. Full variable domain (rest looked up from reference TRBV18 and TRBJ2-5): NAGVMQNPRHLVRRRGQEARLRCSPMKGHSHVYWYRQLPEEGLKFMVYLQKENIIDESGMPKERFSAEFPKEGPSILRIQQVVRGDSAAYFCASSPTAGETQYFGPGTRLLVL.

J is TRBJ2-7 and V is TRBV5-5, with a tentative D call TRBD2 (6 bases). V dropped 3 bases and J dropped 7 bases, with 11 bases sitting between them. Looked up from germline, CDR1 is SGHKS and CDR2 is YYEKEE (reference sequence). This CDR3 spans 12 amino acids. CDR3 in DNA: TGTGCCAGCAGCTGGCGGGGAGAAGAGCAGTACTTC. It yields the protein CASSWRGEEQYF.

This clonotype was detected only once. The CDR3 nucleotides are TGTGCCAGCAGTAGTCCCCTTGGGGCAGATACGCAGTATTTT. It encodes CASSSPLGADTQYF. V usage is TRBV6-1 and J usage is TRBJ2-3; D is unclear. The germline gives CDR1 MNHNS, CDR2 SASEGT. This CDR3 is built from 14 residues. V was clipped by 5 bases and J by 4 bases, with 13 bases between them.

The gene calls are TRBV28 and TRBJ2-7; D may be TRBD1 (7 bases). CDR1 and CDR2 (germline): MDHEN, SYDVKM. The CDR3 contains 14 residues. The V gene lost 4 bases and the J gene lost 7 bases, with 17 bases spanning the gap. CDR3 amino acids: CASSSRDRLGEQYF. The CDR3 bases are TGTGCCAGCAGTTCGCGGGACAGACTTGGGGAGCAGTACTTC.

This clonotype appeared once. V and J are TRBV20-1 and TRBJ2-7; either TRBD1 or TRBD2 may fit D (5 bases each). This CDR3 region has 14 residues. Trimming cost V 0 bases and J 5 bases, with 14 bases left between them. Per germline, CDR1 DFQATT and CDR2 SNEGSKA (reference sequence). CDR3 residues: CSARDLVGTHEQYF. Written as DNA, the CDR3 is TGCAGTGCTAGAGATCTGGTAGGGACCCACGAGCAGTACTTC.

J is TRBJ1-1 and V is TRBV5-1; 11 bases match TRBD1. This CDR3 has 13 residues. With V trimmed by 3 bases and J by 8 bases, 3 bases remained unmatched. Germline values: CDR1 SGHRS, CDR2 YFSETQ. In DNA, the CDR3 is TGCGCCAGCAGCTATTGGACAGGGGGCGAAGCTTTCTTT. It encodes CASSYWTGGEAFF.